The 21 T cell receptor beta chains below were found in one sample sequenced in a study of blood T cell repertoires in COVID-19. Clones were sequenced by immunoSEQ multiplex PCR, and TCRdb holds only the in-frame ones, with some missing. The table lists roughly 100,000 clones, over 85% of them singletons. Sequencing was done on a sample of peripheral blood. The receptors were gathered from a human donor with COVID-19, enrolled during active disease. The donor label of this sample is uncertain.

As DNA, the CDR3 is TGTGCCAGCAGCTTTCCATCGGCGGGAGGTACGGATACGCAGTATTTT. Its translation is CASSFPSAGGTDTQYF. V gene TRBV11-2 combines with J gene TRBJ2-3, with TRBD2 identical over 8 bases. V lost 3 bases and J lost 6; bases outside the gene matches: 11. This CDR3 is 16 amino acids long. Germline V gene lookup returns CDR1 SGHAT and CDR2 FQNNGV.

The chain uses TRBV2 and TRBJ2-2; TRBD1 matches at 7 bases. V dropped 9 bases and J dropped 1; count of bases not matched to a gene: 5. Germline CDR1 reads SNHLY; CDR2 reads FYNNEI. The CDR3 covers 14 residues. The CDR3 protein is CASLRDRNTGELFF. The CDR3 nucleotides read TGTGCCAGTCTCCGGGACAGGAACACCGGGGAGCTGTTTTTT.

In this sample, this clone turned up a few times. The chain carries TRBV9 and TRBJ2-7; TRBD1 matches 8 bases. Per germline, CDR1 SGDLS and CDR2 YYNGEE. The CDR3 consists of 15 residues. Losses at the gene ends were 4 bases for V and 1 base for J; bases not matched to a gene: 7. CDR3 DNA: TGTGCCAGCAGCTCCCGACAGGGGCTATCCTACGAGCAGTACTTC. It encodes CASSSRQGLSYEQYF.

V and J are TRBV6-1 and TRBJ1-2, with 8 bases aligning to TRBD1. The CDR3 runs to 15 residues. V lost 1 base, J lost 4 bases, and 5 bases stayed unmatched. Germline CDR1 and CDR2: MNHNS and SASEGT. The CDR3 spells CASSEEETGVYGYTF. In DNA, the CDR3 is TGTGCCAGCAGTGAAGAGGAGACAGGGGTCTATGGCTACACCTTC.

The J gene is TRBJ2-7, the V gene TRBV6-6; 11 bases are shared with TRBD2. V gave up 7 bases and J gave up 2 bases; unmatched junction bases: 7. CDR1 and CDR2 (germline): MNHNY, SVGAGI (reference sequence). The CDR3 consists of 15 residues. The CDR3 loop reads CASNEGGLAAYEQYF. CDR3 sequence (DNA): TGTGCCAGCAACGAGGGGGGACTAGCGGCCTACGAGCAGTACTTC.

The count of this clone is one. The rearrangement uses TRBV6-1 and TRBJ2-7, with 7 bases lining up with TRBD1. Germline V gene sequence: CDR1 MNHNS, CDR2 SASEGT. The CDR3 has 17 amino acids. V shed 1 base, J shed 2 bases, and the junction held 11 bases outside the gene matches. This CDR3 is CASSEGLRGTVTYEQYF. CDR3 coding DNA: TGTGCCAGCAGTGAAGGTCTCCGAGGGACAGTCACCTACGAGCAGTACTTC.

Only one count was recorded for this clone. This chain connects TRBV29-1 to TRBJ2-3; tentative D call: TRBD2 (7 bases). The CDR3 is made up of 12 amino acids. The germline CDR1 and CDR2 sequences are SQVTM and ANQGSEA. Deletions cut 8 bases from V and 5 bases from J, with 14 bases between. CDR3 in DNA: TGCAGCCTTGGGGAGGGGGGAGATACGCAGTATTTT. Translation gives CSLGEGGDTQYF.

The chain has TRBV19 and TRBJ1-1, with 7 bases aligning to TRBD1. J was trimmed by 6 bases and V by 6 bases; bases with no gene match: 7. This CDR3 spans 13 amino acids. Germline V gene sequence: CDR1 LNHDA, CDR2 SQIVND (reference sequence). CDR3 DNA sequence: TGTGCCAGTAGCGGGACAGCGAAGGCTGAAGCTTTCTTT. Amino acids: CASSGTAKAEAFF.

This sequence joins TRBV18 and TRBJ1-4, with 7 bases fitting TRBD1. The CDR3 has 18 amino acids. CDR1 KGHSH and CDR2 LQKENI come from the germline V gene. J gave up 0 bases and V 4 bases, and 11 bases lay outside the gene matches. CDR3 nucleotide sequence: TGTGCCAGCTCACGACGACAGGGCGCGATCCCAACTAATGAAAAACTGTTTTTT. It encodes CASSRRQGAIPTNEKLFF.

The gene calls are TRBV25-1 and TRBJ2-7, with TRBD1 as a possible D gene (5 bases). Germline CDR1 reads MGHDK; CDR2 reads SYGVNS. The CDR3 spans 16 residues. Deletions cut 1 base from V and 1 base from J, with 14 bases between. The CDR3: CASSELNQDKSYEQYF. The CDR3 nucleotides read TGTGCCAGCAGTGAATTGAATCAGGACAAGTCCTACGAGCAGTACTTC.

V usage is TRBV18 and J usage is TRBJ2-2; perhaps TRBD1 as D (5 bases). The CDR3 runs 16 residues. V was pared by 1 base and J by 4 bases, with 13 bases between. CDR1 is KGHSH and CDR2 is LQKENI in the germline V gene. The CDR3 sequence is CASSPRTGSATGELFF. The CDR3 DNA is TGTGCCAGCTCACCACGAACAGGTTCGGCCACCGGGGAGCTGTTTTTT.

The V gene is TRBV10-3, the J gene TRBJ2-2, with 13 positions matching TRBD2. J gave up 5 bases and V 5 bases, and 5 bases lay outside the gene matches. The CDR3 has 16 amino acids. The germline CDR1 and CDR2 sequences are ENHRY and SYGVKD. In nucleotides, the CDR3 is TGTGCCATCAGTACCTGGACTAGCGGGAGTACCGGGGAGCTGTTTTTT. Residues: CAISTWTSGSTGELFF.

The rearrangement links TRBV19 to TRBJ2-1, with D possibly matching TRBD2 (5 bases). V was clipped by 3 bases and J by 5 bases, with 11 bases between them. The length of the CDR3 is 14 residues. From germline, CDR1 is LNHDA and CDR2 SQIVND (reference sequence). The CDR3 DNA reads as TGTGCCAGTAGTATCGGGGTTATGGACAATGAGCAGTTCTTC. This translates into CASSIGVMDNEQFF. Full variable domain (outside the CDR3, taken from reference TRBV19 and TRBJ2-1): DGGITQSPKYLFRKEGQNVTLSCEQNLNHDAMYWYRQDPGQGLRLIYYSQIVNDFQKGDIAEGYSVSREKKESFPLTVTSAQKNPTAFYLCASSIGVMDNEQFFGPGTRLTVL.

The J gene is TRBJ2-4, the V gene TRBV10-2; 9 nucleotides align to TRBD2. The CDR3 consists of 15 residues. Per germline, CDR1 WSHSY and CDR2 SAAADI. Trimming took 3 bases from V and 9 from J; bases not matched to a gene: 9. The CDR3 spells CASSEGRGGEGIQYF. CDR3 in DNA: TGCGCCAGCAGTGAAGGGCGGGGGGGCGAGGGCATTCAGTACTTC.

The rearrangement uses TRBV7-3 and TRBJ1-6; D is unresolved. The germline V and J ends were trimmed by 0 bases and 9 bases, with 12 bases remaining between them. Germline CDR1 reads SGHTA; CDR2 reads FQGTGA. CDR3 length: 15 residues. The CDR3 region has the DNA TGTGCCAGCAGCTTAACGGCGGGGAGTGGTTCACCCCTCCACTTT. It is translated as CASSLTAGSGSPLHF. The full variable domain, completed using reference TRBV7-3 and TRBJ1-6, is GAGVSQTPSNKVTEKGKYVELRCDPISGHTALYWYRQSLGQGPEFLIYFQGTGAADDSGLPNDRFFAVRPEGSVSTLKIQRTERGDSAVYLCASSLTAGSGSPLHFGNGTRLTVT.

The rearrangement joins TRBV9 to TRBJ1-5, with D unclear. V shed 7 bases and J shed 6 bases, with 5 bases lying between them. CDR1 is SGDLS and CDR2 is YYNGEE in the germline V gene. The CDR3 is made up of 10 amino acids. CDR3 loop: CASASQPQHF. As DNA, the CDR3 is TGTGCCAGCGCGAGTCAGCCCCAGCATTTT.

This chain uses TRBV2 with TRBJ1-5; maybe TRBD1 (6 bases). Trimming took 0 bases from V and 9 from J, leaving 15 bases between them. This CDR3 has 15 amino acids. The germline V gene encodes CDR1 SNHLY and CDR2 FYNNEI. DNA for the CDR3: TGTGCCAGCAGTGAAGCGGGGACATCCCACGGGCCCCAGCATTTT. This translates into CASSEAGTSHGPQHF.

A single count supports this clone. V is TRBV3-1 (or the pseudogene TRBV3-2) and J is TRBJ1-2, with a tentative D call TRBD1 (5 bases). This CDR3 comprises 14 residues. Germline loops: CDR1 LGHDT, CDR2 YNNKEL (reference sequence). The V and J ends lost 2 bases and 2 bases respectively, with 9 bases between them. For the CDR3, the DNA is TGTGCCAGCAGCCAAACCGACAGCAACTATGGCTACACCTTC. Protein sequence: CASSQTDSNYGYTF.

This clone was found once. This sequence joins TRBV6-5 and TRBJ2-7, with 11 bases lining up with TRBD2. The V and J ends lost 11 bases and 6 bases, in that order; junction bases with no gene match: 15. CDR3 size: 15 residues. Germline-derived CDR1 and CDR2 are MNHEY and SVGAGI. The CDR3: CAARSLAGGRSEQYF. The CDR3, as DNA: TGTGCCGCCCGATCTCTAGCGGGAGGTAGGAGCGAGCAGTACTTC.

V is TRBV6-5 and J is TRBJ1-4; 10 bases match TRBD1. This CDR3 has 15 amino acids. The germline V gene has CDR1 MNHEY and CDR2 SVGAGI. The V gene end was trimmed by 6 bases and the J gene end by 5 bases; junction bases not matched to a gene: 6. This CDR3 reads CASRKDRGQNEKLFF. In DNA, the CDR3 is TGTGCCAGCAGAAAAGACAGGGGGCAAAATGAAAAACTGTTTTTT.

This clone was seen only once. V usage is TRBV11-1 and J usage is TRBJ2-3; TRBD2 might be the D (5 bases). This CDR3 spans 16 amino acids. In germline, CDR1 is SGHAT, CDR2 FQDESV (reference sequence). The germline V and J ends were trimmed by 9 bases and 2 bases, with 21 bases remaining between them. This CDR3 reads CASSPRFGRYTDTQYF. DNA for the CDR3: TGTGCCAGTAGCCCTAGATTTGGGAGATACACAGATACGCAGTATTTT.